This TCR beta chain stems from a study of blood T cell repertoires in COVID-19. Study details: T cells, B-cell-depleted T cells, or PBMCs supplied cDNA or gDNA.

Libraries were prepared by immunoSEQ multiplex PCR; TCRdb keeps only in-frame clonotypes and omits some of them. The sample records approximately 670,000 clones, 80% to 90% being singletons. Germline V gene data show CDR1 as SGHNT and CDR2 as YYREEE (reference sequence). CDR3 length: 12 residues. J lost 5 bases, V lost 4 bases, and 0 bases had no gene match. The chain couples TRBV5-4 to TRBJ2-1; 7 bases are a match to TRBD2. The sample taken for sequencing was peripheral blood. This TCR was sampled from a woman younger than 35 with acute or convalescent COVID-19. This chain's CDR3 is CASSGTNNEQFF. CDR3 sequence (DNA): TGTGCCAGCAGCGGGACTAACAATGAGCAGTTCTTC.